The 19 T cell receptor beta chains below come from one sample, sequenced in a study of blood T cell repertoires in COVID-19. Sequencing was performed with immunoSEQ multiplex PCR; in TCRdb, only in-frame clones are kept and a portion is missing. The sample records around 140,000 clones, about 88% being singletons. Source material: peripheral blood. The receptors come from a human donor with COVID-19, enrolled during active disease. The donor label of this sample is uncertain.

The CDR3 DNA sequence: TGTGCCAGCAGTGATCGGGGTTCCTATGGCTACACCTTC. Amino acids: CASSDRGSYGYTF. The chain couples TRBV2 to TRBJ1-2; D call uncertain. Per germline, CDR1 SNHLY and CDR2 FYNNEI. This CDR3 comprises 13 residues. Trimming took off 3 bases at V and 4 bases at J, with 9 bases between the two ends.

The chain has TRBV6-5 and TRBJ1-5, with no clear D. The CDR3 is made up of 14 amino acids. Trimming pared 4 bases from V and 3 bases from J, leaving 10 bases between. From germline, CDR1 is MNHEY and CDR2 SVGAGI. CDR3 bases: TGTGCCAGCAGTTTACAGTTCCCCAATCAGCCCCAGCATTTT. It specifies CASSLQFPNQPQHF.

V is TRBV7-9 and J is TRBJ2-7; TRBD1 aligns across 7 bases. The CDR3 contains 14 residues. The junction had 5 bases not matched to a gene; V was cut back by 4 bases and J by 2 bases. The germline CDR1 and CDR2 sequences are SEHNR and FQNEAQ (reference sequence). The CDR3 loop reads CASSSDRPPYEQYF. The CDR3 coding sequence is TGTGCCAGCAGCTCGGACAGGCCCCCCTACGAGCAGTACTTC.

In its sample, this clone was seen once. The CDR3 protein is CASRDRGRTEAFF. CDR3 sequence (DNA): TGTGCCAGCAGAGACAGGGGGCGAACTGAAGCTTTCTTT. V usage is TRBV2 and J usage is TRBJ1-1, with TRBD1 matching 10 bases. The CDR3 runs to 13 residues. CDR1 is SNHLY, CDR2 FYNNEI, per germline. V was clipped by 6 bases and J by 5 bases; unmatched bases: 3.

This clone was seen once. The rearrangement joins TRBV21-1 to TRBJ1-2; the table assigns TRBD1, which was not confirmed against the DNA. TRBV21-1 is reported as a pseudogene. There are 13 residues in the CDR3. CDR3 in DNA: TGTGCCAGCAGCGGATACAGGGTTGGGGGCTACACCTTC. It is translated as CASSGYRVGGYTF.

The chain links TRBV6-5 to TRBJ2-7; 7 nucleotides align to TRBD1. V was pared by 6 bases and J by 5 bases, with 7 bases of the junction left unmatched. The germline V gene has CDR1 MNHEY and CDR2 SVGAGI. The CDR3 length is 13 residues. CDR3 bases: TGTGCCAGCAGCCGACAGGGCACGAACGAGCAGTACTTC. Translation: CASSRQGTNEQYF.

V is TRBV7-8 and J is TRBJ1-3, with TRBD1 matching over 9 bases. Germline V gene sequence: CDR1 SGHVS, CDR2 FQNEAQ. The CDR3 is 16 residues long. Losses at the gene ends were 5 bases for V and 7 bases for J; bases not matched to a gene: 12. CDR3 DNA sequence: TGTGCCAGCAGCGCTACCGCCGGGACAGGGATCAACACCATATATTTT. This sequence encodes CASSATAGTGINTIYF.

This chain uses TRBV4-1 with TRBJ1-2; no clear D. Germline assignment: CDR1 MGHRA and CDR2 YSYEKL. V was clipped by 6 bases and J by 0 bases, with 8 bases between them. CDR3 length: 13 residues. CDR3 region: CASRLTANYGYTF. In DNA form, the CDR3 reads TGCGCCAGCAGACTCACAGCTAACTATGGCTACACCTTC.

The gene calls are TRBV6-6 and TRBJ2-1, with TRBD1 as a possible D gene (6 bases). V dropped 7 bases and J dropped 12 bases, with 19 bases sitting between them. The CDR3 loop spans 13 amino acids. Germline V gene data show CDR1 as MNHNY and CDR2 as SVGAGI (reference sequence). The CDR3 reads CASTPPQGTGQFF. Here the CDR3 DNA reads TGTGCCAGCACCCCTCCCCAGGGGACGGGGCAGTTCTTC.

The gene calls are TRBV10-1 and TRBJ2-1; weak D call: TRBD1 (5 bases). The CDR3 extends over 13 amino acids. Trimming shortened V by 0 bases and J by 7 bases, and 7 bases separated the two germline ends. CDR1 WNHNN and CDR2 SYGVQD come from the germline V gene (reference sequence). For the CDR3, the DNA is TGCGCCAGCAGTGAGTCGGGGCCGAATGAGCAGTTCTTC. The encoded protein is CASSESGPNEQFF.

V gene TRBV7-3 combines with J gene TRBJ1-1; TRBD1 is a possible D gene (5 bases). From germline, CDR1 is SGHTA and CDR2 FQGTGA. The germline V and J ends were trimmed by 4 bases and 3 bases, with 12 bases remaining between them. The CDR3 loop spans 14 amino acids. CDR3 sequence (DNA): TGTGCCAGCAGCTATCAGGGTAGGGACACTGAAGCTTTCTTT. Its protein product is CASSYQGRDTEAFF.

The chain carries TRBV9 and TRBJ2-5; 11 bases are a match to TRBD2. The V gene end was trimmed by 0 bases and the J gene end by 3 bases; junction bases not matched to a gene: 4. The germline gives CDR1 SGDLS, CDR2 YYNGEE. The CDR3 is made up of 16 amino acids. The DNA of the CDR3 is TGTGCCAGCAGCGTAGGTAGCGGGGGGGCCGAAGAGACCCAGTACTTC. Residues: CASSVGSGGAEETQYF.

The gene calls are TRBV4-2 and TRBJ1-2, with D possibly TRBD1 on 6 matching bases. V lost 2 bases to trimming and J lost 8 bases, with 24 bases between them. CDR1 LGHNA and CDR2 YNFKEQ come from the germline V gene. This CDR3 is built from 17 residues. The CDR3 reads CASSQITISGTTGGYTF. CDR3 sequence (DNA): TGTGCCAGCAGCCAAATCACAATTTCCGGGACAACAGGCGGCTACACCTTC.

V gene TRBV6-2 or TRBV6-3 combines with J gene TRBJ2-7; D is perhaps TRBD1 (5 bases). V was trimmed by 3 bases and J by 4 bases, leaving 10 bases between them. The CDR3 runs to 13 residues. Germline V gene lookup returns CDR1 MNHEY and CDR2 SVGEGT. DNA of the CDR3: TGTGCCAGCAGTTATTCGCACAGGTACGAGCAGTACTTC. Protein: CASSYSHRYEQYF.

This rearrangement joins TRBV10-3 to TRBJ2-2; D is unclear. This CDR3 has 13 residues. Germline V gene lookup returns CDR1 ENHRY and CDR2 SYGVKD. Trimming pared 3 bases from V and 3 bases from J, leaving 5 bases between. CDR3 coding DNA: TGTGCCATCAGTGAACTGGACACCGGGGAGCTGTTTTTT. It translates to CAISELDTGELFF.

The chain uses TRBV2 and TRBJ1-2; 9 bases align to TRBD1. The CDR3 is 13 residues long. J lost 5 bases, V lost 8 bases, and 6 bases had no gene match. Germline CDR1 is SNHLY and CDR2 is FYNNEI. CDR3 nucleotide sequence: TGTGCCAGCGGGGACAGGGTTCATTATGGCTACACCTTC. The encoded protein is CASGDRVHYGYTF.

The chain uses TRBV3-1 (or the pseudogene TRBV3-2) and TRBJ2-2; weak D call: TRBD1 (7 bases). The CDR3 runs 16 residues. V was clipped by 2 bases and J by 6 bases, with 16 bases between them. Germline V gives CDR1 LGHDT, CDR2 YNNKEL (reference sequence). In nucleotides, the CDR3 is TGTGCCAGCAGCCAAAGGGGGACAGCTAGCGCCGGGGAGCTGTTTTTT. This encodes CASSQRGTASAGELFF.

The V gene is TRBV30, the J gene TRBJ1-1; D uncertain. Germline V lookup: CDR1 GTSNPN, CDR2 SVGIG (reference sequence). The CDR3 is 14 amino acids. V was pared by 0 bases and J by 1 base, with 9 bases between. This CDR3 reads CAWSVGRENTEAFF. In nucleotides, the CDR3 is TGTGCCTGGAGTGTAGGGCGGGAGAACACTGAAGCTTTCTTT. The full variable domain, its missing parts supplied by reference TRBV30 and TRBJ1-1, is SQTIHQWPATLVQPVGSPLSLECTVEGTSNPNLYWYRQAAGRGLQLLFYSVGIGQISSEVPQNLSASRPQDRQFILSSKKLLLSDSGFYLCAWSVGRENTEAFFGQGTRLTVV.

This clone was recorded once. This chain connects TRBV5-6 to TRBJ2-7, with D perhaps TRBD2 (5 bases). The CDR3 covers 15 residues. Trimming shortened V by 4 bases and J by 0 bases, and 14 bases separated the two germline ends. Looked up from germline, CDR1 is SGHDT and CDR2 is YYEEEE. CDR3 region: CASSPIGSGSYEQYF. In nucleotides, the CDR3 is TGTGCCAGCAGCCCCATAGGCAGCGGCTCCTACGAGCAGTACTTC.